The 31 T cell receptor beta chains reported below all come from one sample, sequenced in a study of metastatic and nonmetastatic thyroid tumors. TCRdb re-analyzed the PCR reads using MiXCR. The data show roughly 10,000 clones, around 20% seen once. The entire patient cohort was treatment-naive prior to thyroid surgery. Source material: adjacent normal tissue. The receptor source for this set is a female donor with papillary thyroid cancer or a benign thyroid nodule (not recorded which). Some clones in this sample may be carry-over from other donors' samples.

This clone was recorded a few times. V is TRBV5-1 and J is TRBJ1-6, with D perhaps TRBD1 (5 bases). V gave up 0 bases and J gave up 9 bases, with 13 bases separating them. This CDR3 region has 15 residues. Looked up from germline, CDR1 is SGHRS and CDR2 is YFSETQ. CDR3 coding DNA: TGCGCCAGCAGCTTGGCCGGAGGGGACGCTTCACCCCTCCACTTT. Its translation is CASSLAGGDASPLHF.

At least ten counts were recorded for this clone. The chain couples TRBV13 to TRBJ1-1; 7 bases align to TRBD1. V shed 4 bases and J 5 bases; nucleotides not matched to a gene: 13. CDR3 length: 16 amino acids. CDR1 is PRHDT, CDR2 FYEKMQ, per germline (reference sequence). The CDR3 sequence: CASSSPSQGRRTEAFF. The CDR3 coding sequence is TGTGCCAGCAGCTCCCCTTCACAGGGGAGGAGGACTGAAGCTTTCTTT.

In its sample, this clone was seen many times. The chain combines TRBV2 with TRBJ1-4; D remains ambiguous. V was shortened by 10 bases and J by 4 bases, with 13 bases between the two germline ends. The CDR3 covers 13 residues. CDR1 is SNHLY and CDR2 is FYNNEI in the germline V gene. CDR3 sequence (DNA): TGTGCCACCCAGAGGGATCATAATGAAAAACTGTTTTTT. It codes for CATQRDHNEKLFF.

In regard to this clone: Given the absence of the conserved phenylalanine or tryptophan at the CDR3 end, a read error is likely. V usage is TRBV11-2 and J usage is TRBJ2-2; D possibly matches TRBD1 or TRBD2 (5 bases each). The V gene's germline CDR1 is SGHAT and CDR2 FQNNGV. Trimming took 5 bases from V and 5 from J, leaving 18 bases between them. The CDR3 has 16 residues. The CDR3 here is CASSLQRGRGTGELFS. The DNA for the CDR3 is TGTGCCAGCAGCCTTCAACGGGGCCGTGGTACCGGGGAGCTGTTTTCT.

Sample share makes this clone medium-sized. The CDR3 DNA reads as TGTGCCAGCAAGATCAAGGACTATGGCTACACCTTC. The encoded protein is CASKIKDYGYTF. The chain combines TRBV2 with TRBJ1-2; no clear D. This CDR3 has 12 residues. Germline assignment: CDR1 SNHLY and CDR2 FYNNEI. Trimming cost V 7 bases and J 3 bases, with 9 bases left between them.

J is TRBJ2-3 and V is TRBV28, with 8 bases fitting TRBD2. Germline CDR1 reads MDHEN; CDR2 reads SYDVKM. This CDR3 is built from 17 residues. V gave up 5 bases and J gave up 1 base; unmatched junction bases: 11. The CDR3 is CASSPQKRERCTDTQYF. CDR3 nucleotide sequence: TGTGCCAGCAGTCCACAAAAGCGGGAGCGATGCACAGATACGCAGTATTTT. Using reference TRBV28 and TRBJ2-3 for the parts outside the CDR3, the full variable domain is DVKVTQSSRYLVKRTGEKVFLECVQDMDHENMFWYRQDPGLGLRLIYFSYDVKMKEKGDIPEGYSVSREKKERFSLILESASTNQTSMYLCASSPQKRERCTDTQYFGPGTRLTVL.

This clone was found once. V usage is TRBV30 and J usage is TRBJ2-2, with 9 bases aligning to TRBD1. Per the germline V gene, CDR1 is GTSNPN and CDR2 is SVGIG (reference sequence). V was pared by 4 bases and J by 3 bases, with 6 bases of the junction left unmatched. The CDR3 has 15 amino acids. The CDR3 spells CAWMPRDRDTGELFF. The CDR3 nucleotides read TGTGCCTGGATGCCCCGGGACAGGGACACCGGGGAGCTGTTTTTT.

This chain joins TRBV15 and TRBJ2-1, with a weak D call TRBD2 (6 bases). The CDR3 length is 13 residues. The V and J ends lost 0 bases and 12 bases respectively, with 12 bases between them. Germline V gene data show CDR1 as LNHNV and CDR2 as YYDKDF (reference sequence). The CDR3 here is CATSRDFTSSQFF. The CDR3 bases are TGTGCCACCAGCAGAGATTTTACTAGCTCGCAGTTCTTC.

Relative to its sample, this clone is medium-sized. The CDR3 DNA is TGTGCCAGCAGCTTAGGACCGGGACAGGGTGTCGACGAGCAGTACTTC. Translation: CASSLGPGQGVDEQYF. This chain joins TRBV11-2 and TRBJ2-7; TRBD1 agrees at 9 bases. This CDR3 contains 16 residues. CDR1 is SGHAT, CDR2 FQNNGV, per germline. The ends lost 1 base at V and 5 bases at J; junction bases unmatched: 9. Full variable domain (outside the CDR3, taken from reference TRBV11-2 and TRBJ2-7): EAGVAQSPRYKIIEKRQSVAFWCNPISGHATLYWYQQILGQGPKLLIQFQNNGVVDDSQLPKDRFSAERLKGVDSTLKIQPAKLEDSAVYLCASSLGPGQGVDEQYFGPGTRLTVT.

This clone occurred a few times. The gene calls are TRBV11-2 and TRBJ2-7, with D perhaps TRBD2 (6 bases). Germline assignment: CDR1 SGHAT and CDR2 FQNNGV. The CDR3 extends over 17 amino acids. V lost 5 bases and J 3 bases, leaving 23 bases between the germline ends. In DNA form, the CDR3 reads TGTGCCAGCAGCGTCCCCTCGGGAGCAACAATTCTCTACGAGCAGTACTTC. It codes for CASSVPSGATILYEQYF. Complete variable domain (other parts from reference TRBV11-2 and TRBJ2-7): EAGVAQSPRYKIIEKRQSVAFWCNPISGHATLYWYQQILGQGPKLLIQFQNNGVVDDSQLPKDRFSAERLKGVDSTLKIQPAKLEDSAVYLCASSVPSGATILYEQYFGPGTRLTVT.

With respect to this clone: A single base separates this from a much larger clone, so it may be a read error. This chain connects TRBV30 to TRBJ2-5; the D gene is possibly TRBD2 (7 bases). This CDR3 is built from 15 residues. V lost 2 bases, J lost 5 bases, and 18 bases lay in between. CDR1 and CDR2 from the germline V gene are GTSNPN and SVGIG (reference sequence). CDR3 DNA: TGTGCCTGGAGTCCCGTAGGGGGGGTCCACGAGACCCAGTACTTC. As protein: CAWSPVGGVHETQYF.

This clone was recorded a few times. CDR3 DNA: TGTGCCAGCAGTTACCTCGGACCTTCCTCCAAAAACATTCAGTACTTC. Translation gives CASSYLGPSSKNIQYF. The V and J genes are TRBV6-4 and TRBJ2-4; no firm D call. The germline V gene encodes CDR1 MRHNA and CDR2 SNTAGT. CDR3 length equals 16 residues. V was trimmed by 5 bases and J by 2 bases, leaving 16 bases between them.

The table lists this clone with many counts. This sequence joins TRBV3-1 and TRBJ2-5; D remains ambiguous. Germline CDR1 is LGHDT and CDR2 is YNNKEL (reference sequence). V dropped 4 bases and J dropped 0 bases, with 6 bases sitting between them. The CDR3 is made up of 13 amino acids. The CDR3 coding sequence is TGTGCCAGCAGCCGGGGTTACCAAGAGACCCAGTACTTC. The encoded protein is CASSRGYQETQYF.

This clone came up many times. A read error may explain this, as a much larger clone is one base away. V usage is TRBV11-2 and J usage is TRBJ2-7; 8 nucleotides align to TRBD2. The CDR3 is 15 residues long. CDR1 is SGHAT and CDR2 is FQNNGV in the germline V gene. V gave up 5 bases and J gave up 6 bases; unmatched junction bases: 12. CDR3 coding DNA: TGTGCCAGCAGCCTCGCCGGGGGGGAGAACTGCGAGCAGTACTTC. This gives the protein CASSLAGGENCEQYF. Complete variable domain (other parts from reference TRBV11-2 and TRBJ2-7): EAGVAQSPRYKIIEKRQSVAFWCNPISGHATLYWYQQILGQGPKLLIQFQNNGVVDDSQLPKDRFSAERLKGVDSTLKIQPAKLEDSAVYLCASSLAGGENCEQYFGPGTRLTVT.

This clone has just one count. The chain has TRBV28 and TRBJ2-7; TRBD2 matches at 12 bases. The junction had 19 bases not matched to a gene; V was cut back by 4 bases and J by 3 bases. The CDR3 totals 20 residues. The V gene's germline CDR1 is MDHEN and CDR2 SYDVKM. The CDR3 nucleotides read TGTGCCAGCAGTTCACGGGACAGGGTCGGGACTAGCGGGTCACTCTACGAGCAGTACTTC. It encodes CASSSRDRVGTSGSLYEQYF.

This clone occurred a few times. The chain's CDR3 is CASSGGQGYNEQFF. The CDR3 nucleotides read TGTGCCAGCAGCGGGGGACAGGGCTACAATGAGCAGTTCTTC. This chain joins TRBV2 and TRBJ2-1; 9 nucleotides agree with TRBD1. Germline lookup yields CDR1 SNHLY and CDR2 FYNNEI. This CDR3 is 14 amino acids long. J gave up 3 bases and V 6 bases, and 3 bases lay outside the gene matches.

This chain links TRBV20-1 with TRBJ1-6, with 10 bases lining up with TRBD1. CDR1 and CDR2 (germline): DFQATT, SNEGSKA (reference sequence). With V trimmed by 3 bases and J by 7 bases, 3 bases remained unmatched. The CDR3 contains 14 residues. The CDR3 protein is CSASRDRGNSPLHF. CDR3 nucleotides: TGCAGTGCTAGTCGGGACAGGGGCAATTCACCCCTCCACTTT.

This clone has ten or more counts. This chain connects TRBV20-1 to TRBJ2-7; TRBD2 matches 8 bases. Germline V gene sequence: CDR1 DFQATT, CDR2 SNEGSKA (reference sequence). The CDR3 consists of 15 residues. Trimming took 6 bases from V and 2 from J; bases not matched to a gene: 12. The CDR3: CSAETRGGRPYEQYF. In nucleotides, the CDR3 is TGCAGTGCAGAGACTCGCGGGGGGAGGCCCTACGAGCAGTACTTC.

This clone was detected ten times or more. J is TRBJ2-4 and V is TRBV6-1; D possibly corresponds to TRBD1 (6 bases). CDR1 and CDR2 (germline): MNHNS, SASEGT. This CDR3 has 13 residues. The ends were cut back, 7 bases at V and 10 bases at J, with 17 bases in the middle. CDR3 in DNA: TGTGCCAGCACCAACCTAGACAGGCGTATTCAGTACTTC. Translated: CASTNLDRRIQYF.

The J gene is TRBJ1-2, the V gene TRBV6-2 or TRBV6-3; tentatively, D is TRBD1 (6 bases). The germline V gene encodes CDR1 MNHEY and CDR2 SVGEGT. This CDR3 has 14 amino acids. V was shortened by 0 bases and J by 8 bases, with 13 bases between the two germline ends. Here the CDR3 reads CASSYSAVGGGYTF. CDR3 sequence (DNA): TGTGCCAGCAGTTACTCCGCCGTCGGGGGCGGCTACACCTTC.

Of note for this clone: One junction end does not reproduce the germline sequence, and a read error may be involved. The rearrangement links TRBV9 to TRBJ2-5; TRBD2 matches at 11 bases. This CDR3 spans 16 amino acids. The germline gives CDR1 SGDLS, CDR2 YYNGEE. The CDR3 protein is CAISVTSGGHQETQYF. CDR3 bases: TGTGCCATCAGCGTCACTAGCGGGGGCCATCAGGAGACCCAGTACTTC.

The V call is TRBV6-1, the J call TRBJ2-1; 12 bases fit TRBD2. The germline CDR1 and CDR2 sequences are MNHNS and SASEGT. The CDR3 extends over 14 amino acids. The J segment lost 7 bases and the V segment lost 6 bases, leaving 4 bases of the junction unmatched. CDR3: CASSRLAGANEQFF. The DNA of the CDR3 is TGTGCCAGCAGCAGACTAGCGGGAGCGAATGAGCAGTTCTTC.

This clone was observed a handful of times. This chain uses TRBV6-2 or TRBV6-3 with TRBJ1-5; D is undetermined. CDR3 size: 13 residues. Deletions cut 2 bases from V and 3 bases from J, with 5 bases between. Germline loops: CDR1 MNHEY, CDR2 SVGEGT. This chain's CDR3 is CASSYRDNQPQHF. As DNA, the CDR3 is TGTGCCAGCAGTTACAGGGACAATCAGCCCCAGCATTTT.

The rearrangement joins TRBV20-1 to TRBJ2-1, with D possibly matching TRBD2 (5 bases). Per the germline V gene, CDR1 is DFQATT and CDR2 is SNEGSKA (reference sequence). V was cut by 5 bases and J by 7 bases, with 12 bases left in between. This CDR3 is built from 12 residues. The CDR3 sequence is CSALGLRNEQFF. The CDR3 DNA is TGCAGTGCTCTTGGACTCCGTAATGAGCAGTTCTTC.

V and J are TRBV5-1 and TRBJ1-3; the match to TRBD1 covers 9 bases. The CDR3 contains 13 residues. CDR1 SGHRS and CDR2 YFSETQ come from the germline V gene. V dropped 1 base and J dropped 7; count of bases not matched to a gene: 0. Here the CDR3 reads CASSLTGGNTIYF. CDR3 nucleotide sequence: TGCGCCAGCAGCTTGACAGGGGGCAACACCATATATTTT.

This clone is medium-sized (0.01 to 0.1%) by share. The chain uses TRBV2 and TRBJ1-2, with D unclear. This CDR3 comprises 14 residues. V lost 5 bases to trimming and J lost 1 base, with 11 bases between them. From germline, CDR1 is SNHLY and CDR2 FYNNEI. The chain's CDR3 is CASSSEGVNYGYTF. The CDR3, as DNA: TGTGCCAGCAGTTCGGAGGGAGTTAACTATGGCTACACCTTC.

This clone was seen a few times. The chain employs TRBV18 and TRBJ1-1; the match to TRBD1 covers 7 bases. The CDR3 is made up of 15 amino acids. J was trimmed by 4 bases and V by 0 bases; bases with no gene match: 5. Germline V gene sequence: CDR1 KGHSH, CDR2 LQKENI. The CDR3 DNA follows: TGTGCCAGCTCACCACCGGGAGGGGGCTCCACTGAAGCTTTCTTT. Translated: CASSPPGGGSTEAFF.

By sample fraction, this clone is medium-sized. This chain joins TRBV24-1 and TRBJ2-7; D perhaps matches TRBD1 (6 bases). The germline gives CDR1 KGHDR, CDR2 SFDVKD. V lost 2 bases and J lost 3, with 13 bases in between. The CDR3 runs 15 residues. The CDR3 region has the DNA TGTGCCACCAGTGATTCCCCAGGGGAGAGCTACGAGCAGTACTTC. Encoded protein: CATSDSPGESYEQYF.

This chain joins TRBV11-3 and TRBJ2-5, with 7 bases that match TRBD2. Germline CDR1 is SGHNT and CDR2 is YENEEA. The CDR3 is 15 amino acids. J gave up 7 bases and V 5 bases, and 13 bases lay outside the gene matches. CDR3 in DNA: TGTGCCAGCAGCGCTAGCGGCTCCTACTCGGGGACCCAGTACTTC. Encoded protein: CASSASGSYSGTQYF.

Worth noting for this clone: The CDR3 ends on some other residue instead of the conserved phenylalanine or tryptophan, so this is likely a read error. The CDR3 here is CASSPQGSDGGGYTS. DNA for the CDR3: TGTGCCAGTAGTCCCCAGGGTTCTGATGGTGGGGGCTACACCTCC. The J gene is TRBJ1-2, the V gene TRBV19, with D possibly matching TRBD1 (5 bases). The CDR3 spans 15 residues. The V end was cut by 5 bases, the J end by 8 bases, with 21 bases between. Germline assignment: CDR1 LNHDA and CDR2 SQIVND (reference sequence).

This clone appeared a few times. The rearrangement joins TRBV12-3 or TRBV12-4 to TRBJ1-1, with TRBD1 identical over 7 bases. The CDR3 loop spans 15 amino acids. Trimming cost V 5 bases and J 7 bases; bases outside gene matches: 13. CDR3 protein: CASSLRTGSPFEAFF. The CDR3 DNA sequence: TGTGCCAGCAGTCTCCGGACAGGTTCTCCTTTTGAAGCTTTCTTT.